The following is a TCR beta chain sequence with its context. This clone was counted between two and nine times. Its cognate antigen has yet to be identified. Base qualities are not provided; no much larger clone lies one nucleotide away. The trial excluded patients who had a history of autoimmune disease or who were on systemic immunosuppression. Peripheral blood for TCR sequencing was drawn from every dose cohort at baseline, at cycle 4 day 1 and at cycle 7 day 1. Samples were obtained from an open-label, multicenter, first-in-human phase I dose-escalation trial of ivuxolimab. The trial enrolled adults with locally advanced or metastatic head and neck squamous cell, hepatocellular, melanoma or renal cell carcinoma. Before TCR sequencing, CD4+ T cells and CD8+ T cells were sorted from peripheral blood as separate populations. This sample stems from a study of OX40 agonist ivuxolimab in advanced cancers. As for the study more broadly: The costimulatory receptor OX40 (CD134) was targeted by ivuxolimab, a fully human IgG2 agonistic monoclonal antibody. Prior anti-PD-1, anti-PD-L1 or anti-CTLA-4 therapy was permitted, and checkpoint inhibitors had been received by roughly 42% of dose-escalation patients. Peripheral TCRbeta sequencing was intended to test whether TCR sequence diversity was altered and clonal T-cell expansion was caused by ivuxolimab. The monotherapy dose-escalation portion (N = 52 patients) of the phase I ivuxolimab trial is reported in the paper. Among the roughly 54 dose-escalation patients, around 20 had hepatocellular carcinoma, 15 or so melanoma, 9 renal cell carcinoma and 9 head and neck cancer. Partial responses occurred in three dose-escalation patients: two with cutaneous melanoma and one with hepatocellular carcinoma. In the dose-escalation cohort, approximately 82% of patients were male, and the mean age was approximately 60 years, with a range of about 23 to 90. Intravenous ivuxolimab was administered to patients every 2 weeks at six dose levels: 0.01, 0.1, 0.3, 1.5, 3 and 10 mg/kg. General findings and caveats noted by the study authors: In the 0.1-3.0 mg/kg groups, partial responders had among the lowest normalized peripheral clonal expansion, particularly in CD8+ T cells. Which antigens the clonally expanded peripheral T cells were specific for was not determined. At doses of 0.1 to 3.0 mg/kg, clonal expansion of both CD4+ and CD8+ blood T cells was observed from baseline to week 6. On average, CD8+ T cells showed more expanded clones than CD4+ T cells after ivuxolimab. Low levels of normalized T-cell clonal expansion were also seen in some nonresponding patients.

Genomic DNA was extracted from sorted cells for sequencing of the TCRbeta CDR3 region. The immunoSEQ Assay was used for sequencing of TCRbeta CDR3 regions. TCRdb carries this immuneACCESS record with in-frame sequences only. Its versions omit some clonotypes, under half of them owing to an unresolved V gene in the studies checked, with the rest unexplained. Within this sample are 55,000 to 80,000 clones, with more than 70% of them counted one time only. The ten largest clones represent around 0.29% of the sample. The germline V gene provides CDR1 SNHLY and CDR2 FYNNEI. Inclusive of the bounding cysteine and phenylalanine, the CDR3 is 13 residues long. The CDR3 DNA has 39 bases and is translated from base 1. After removal of 7 bases from V and 8 bases from J, the junction retains 8 bases not matched to a gene.

The rearranged segments are TRBV2 and TRBJ1-5, with TRBD1 identical over 7 junction bases. Material: CD4+ or CD8+ T cells sorted from blood, obtained in a trial of the OX40 agonist ivuxolimab. This clonotype was obtained from an adult with an advanced solid tumor such as melanoma, head and neck, liver or kidney cancer. The CDR3 sequence is CASKFDREKPQHF. The bases are TGTGCCAGCAAGTTTGACAGGGAGAAGCCCCAGCATTTT.